The TCR beta chain under discussion was sequenced for a study of T-cell reconstitution after alpha-beta-depleted transplantation in children (TCRdb year 2016). A note on the overall study: Using TCR repertoire profiling, the study quantitatively followed how T-cell immune reconstitution unfolded in children after TCRalphabeta/CD19-depleted allogeneic hematopoietic cell transplantation.

V loses 0 bases of germline sequence and J loses 6 bases, and the interval between the two ends is 11 bases. Taken from cysteine to phenylalanine, the CDR3 has 14 residues. The entry retains the CDR3 DNA only, 42 bases that are in frame from base 1. The library was produced with PCR. Sequenced using an Illumina HiSeq 2500. TCR library preparation used molecular barcoding, with unique molecular identifiers applied to normalize quantification of the TCRbeta repertoire. The raw public data were reprocessed by TCRdb itself: fastp quality trimming at Q25, MiXCR clonotype calling, in-frame beta chains only. Records with the same CDR3 protein are collapsed into one entry carrying the most frequent genes and DNA. A total of 420,000 or so distinct CDR3 sequences appear in this sample, roughly 10% of them only once. The biggest ten clones account for nearly 5.5% of the sample. This clonotype came up many times. The antigen this receptor binds is unknown. No base-level quality is on record; no much larger clone is a single base apart.

This receptor was taken from a human donor who donated a stem cell graft to a child with acute myeloid leukemia. This specimen was PBMCs from the stem cell graft donor, taken from the stem cell graft. The rearranged chain carries TRBV12-3 or TRBV12-4 and TRBJ2-5; no D gene is confidently identified. The DNA is as follows: TGTGCCAGCAGTTTAGCGGGAATCGGAAAGACCCAGTACTTC. Its protein reads: CASSLAGIGKTQYF.